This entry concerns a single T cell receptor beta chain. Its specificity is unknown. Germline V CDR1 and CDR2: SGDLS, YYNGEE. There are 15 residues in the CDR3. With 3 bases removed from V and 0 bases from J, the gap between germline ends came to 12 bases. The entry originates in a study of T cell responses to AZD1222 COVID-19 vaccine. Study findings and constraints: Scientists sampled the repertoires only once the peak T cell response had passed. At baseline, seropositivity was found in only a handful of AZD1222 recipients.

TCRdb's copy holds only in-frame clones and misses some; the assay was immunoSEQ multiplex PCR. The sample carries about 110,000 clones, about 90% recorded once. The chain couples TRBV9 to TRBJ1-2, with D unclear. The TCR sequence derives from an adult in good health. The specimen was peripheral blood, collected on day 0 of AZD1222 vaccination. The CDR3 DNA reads TGTGCCAGCAGCGCACCAGACGGTGCTAACTATGGCTACACCTTC. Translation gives CASSAPDGANYGYTF.